Listed below are T cell receptor delta chains from one sample, sequenced in a study of Vδ1+ human thymocytes. TCRdb called clones anew from the multiplex PCR reads with CATT. The sample yields around 20,000 delta-chain clones, around 7.4% seen once. Sequencing was done on a sample of Vdelta1+ gamma-delta thymocytes from the thymus. The receptors come from a child less than two years old who had congenital heart surgery. CDR3s include the opening cysteine and the closing phenylalanine or tryptophan. A D gene is named only where the DNA matches it firmly. Clone size is not always given. Where it is, it says once, few, many or a class for expanded clones.

j_gene,d_gene,abundance,v_gene,CDR3aa,CDR3nt
TRDJ1,TRDD3,few,TRDV1,CALGAFLGDPHYTDKLIF,TGTGCTCTTGGGGCCTTCCTGGGGGATCCCCACTACACCGATAAACTCATCTTT
TRDJ1,TRDD2,NA,TRDV1,CALGEPNPNPTAPFLRYYTDKLIF,TGTGCTCTTGGGGAGCCGAACCCAAATCCAACGGCTCCCTTCCTACGGTACTACACCGATAAACTCATCTTT
TRDJ1,TRDD3,few,TRDV1,CALGELSPDWGPWGTDKLIF,TGTGCTCTTGGGGAACTCTCTCCGGACTGGGGGCCCTGGGGGACCGATAAACTCATCTTT
TRDJ1,NA,medium-sized,TRDV2,CACDQRTDKLIF,TGTGCCTGTGATCAGCGCACCGATAAACTCATCTTT
TRDJ1,TRDD3,NA,TRDV1,CALGDLTGSYQLPLGDRRCVYTDKLIF,TGTGCTCTTGGGGATCTAACGGGTTCCTACCAGCTCCCACTGGGGGATAGACGTTGCGTGTACACCGATAAACTCATCTTT
TRDJ1,TRDD3,few,TRDV1,CALGEGGIRADKLIF,TGTGCTCTTGGGGAAGGGGGGATACGCGCCGATAAACTCATCTTT
TRDJ1,TRDD3,NA,TRDV1,CALGGSPVLGADTDKLIF,TGTGCTCTTGGGGGTTCCCCTGTACTGGGGGCCGACACCGATAAACTCATCTTT
TRDJ1,NA,NA,TRDV1,CALGVPGLHHNLGSCTTDKLIF,TGTGCTCTTGGGGTACCCGGCCTCCACCATAACCTGGGGTCCTGTACCACCGATAAACTCATCTTT
TRDJ1,NA,few,TRDV1,CALGEPGPVWGLAYTDKLIF,TGTGCTCTTGGGGAACCTGGGCCAGTCTGGGGACTTGCTTACACCGATAAACTCATCTTT
TRDJ1,TRDD3,NA,TRDV1,CALGELSGIPKLIF,TGTGCTCTTGGGGAACTTTCAGGGATACCGAAACTCATCTTT
TRDJ1,TRDD3,NA,TRDV1,CALGELRVPQTGILGSDKLIF,TGTGCTCTTGGGGAACTCCGTGTCCCCCAGACGGGGATACTCGGCTCCGATAAACTCATCTTT
TRDJ1,TRDD3,NA,TRDV1,CALGEIWPSFSPWGIRTDKLIF,TGTGCTCTTGGGGAAATTTGGCCTTCCTTCTCTCCCTGGGGGATACGGACCGATAAACTCATCTTC
TRDJ1,TRDD3,few,TRDV2,CACDTVYWGIHYTDKLIF,TGTGCCTGTGACACCGTGTACTGGGGGATCCATTACACCGATAAACTCATCTTT
TRDJ1,TRDD3,NA,TRDV1,CALGERLPRYWGYTDKLIF,TGTGCTCTTGGGGAACGTCTTCCTCGTTACTGGGGGTACACCGATAAACTCATCTTT
TRDJ1,TRDD3,few,TRDV1,CALGELITGGHKLIF,TGTGCTCTTGGGGAACTTATTACTGGGGGCCATAAACTCATCTTT
TRDJ1,TRDD3,few,TRDV1,CALGDRSSLGTGGRTDKLIF,TGTGCTCTTGGGGATCGCTCTTCCCTAGGTACTGGGGGCCGGACCGATAAACTCATCTTT
TRDJ1,TRDD3,few,TRDV1,CALGGSTRGYARYTDKLIF,TGTGCTCTTGGGGGATCTACCAGAGGATACGCGAGGTACACCGATAAACTCATCTTT
TRDJ2,TRDD3,NA,TRDV1,CALGDSSSMGDTDPWRHAAAQLFF,TGTGCTCTTGGGGATTCATCTTCCATGGGGGATACGGACCCATGGAGACATGCGGCAGCACAACTCTTCTTT
TRDJ1,NA,few,TRDV1,CALGLPPDTDRLIF,TGTGCTCTTGGGCTGCCACCCGACACCGATAGACTCATCTTT
TRDJ1,TRDD3,few,TRDV1,CALGELTHLLGDKTPLYTDKLIF,TGTGCTCTTGGGGAACTGACCCATCTACTGGGGGATAAAACTCCCCTGTACACCGATAAACTCATCTTT
TRDJ1,TRDD3,few,TRDV1,CALGELSSYGGIRSDKLIF,TGTGCTCTTGGGGAATTGTCTTCCTACGGGGGGATACGGAGCGATAAACTCATCTTT
TRDJ1,TRDD3,few,TRDV1,CALVDSGGYVYTDKLIF,TGTGCTCTTGTGGACTCTGGGGGATACGTTTACACCGATAAACTCATCTTT
TRDJ1,TRDD3,few,TRDV1,CALGDFWGLLSTDKLIF,TGTGCTCTTGGGGACTTCTGGGGGTTACTCTCCACCGATAAACTCATCTTT
TRDJ1,TRDD3,NA,TRDV1,CALGEGSPSWGIGPSTDKLIF,TGTGCTCTTGGGGAAGGATCTCCTTCCTGGGGGATAGGGCCCTCCACCGATAAACTCATCTTT
TRDJ1,NA,NA,TRDV1,CALGGLVPSRDKLIF,TGTGCTCTTGGGGGCCTCGTCCCCAGTCGGGATAAACTCATCTTT
TRDJ1,TRDD3,few,TRDV1,CALGGPPGSTGGTKHDTDKLIF,TGTGCTCTTGGGGGACCTCCTGGTAGTACTGGGGGAACCAAACACGACACCGATAAACTCATCTTT
TRDJ1,TRDD3,NA,TRDV1,CALGENYLPTITGGYYYKLIF,TGTGCTCTTGGGGAAAATTATCTTCCTACAATTACTGGGGGATATTACTATAAACTCATCTTT
TRDJ1,NA,few,TRDV1,CALGERFLLGDTDKLIF,TGTGCTCTTGGGGAACGGTTCCTACTGGGGGACACCGATAAACTCATCTTT
TRDJ1,TRDD3,few,TRDV1,CALGEEWLGDIGKLIF,TGTGCTCTTGGGGAAGAGTGGCTGGGGGATATCGGTAAACTCATCTTT
TRDJ1,TRDD3,NA,TRDV1,CALGELLLGDTSTYTDKLIF,TGTGCTCTTGGGGAACTGCTACTGGGGGATACTAGTACGTACACCGATAAACTCATCTTT
TRDJ1,NA,few,TRDV1,CALGEFVRSGDSKADKLIF,TGTGCTCTTGGGGAATTCGTACGCTCTGGGGATTCGAAGGCCGATAAACTCATCTTT
TRDJ1,TRDD3,NA,TRDV1,CALGEPFPTGRYWGIRYTDKLIF,TGTGCTCTTGGGGAACCCTTTCCTACAGGGCGGTACTGGGGGATACGATATACCGATAAACTCATCTTT
TRDJ1,TRDD3,NA,TRDV1,CALGEVPSVGDTLFPHTDKLIF,TGTGCTCTTGGGGAAGTACCCTCCGTGGGGGATACGCTCTTTCCTCACACCGATAAACTCATCTTT
TRDJ1,NA,few,TRDV1,CALGDGLPILGDNTDKLIF,TGTGCTCTTGGGGATGGCCTTCCTATACTGGGGGACAACACCGATAAACTCATCTTT
TRDJ1,NA,NA,TRDV1,CALGEEPCSPYHHKLIF,TGTGCTCTTGGGGAAGAGCCTTGCTCGCCTTACCACCATAAACTCATCTTT
TRDJ1,TRDD3,NA,TRDV1,CALGERESAGGFDKLIF,TGTGCTCTTGGGGAACGCGAGAGTGCTGGGGGGTTCGATAAACTCATCTTT